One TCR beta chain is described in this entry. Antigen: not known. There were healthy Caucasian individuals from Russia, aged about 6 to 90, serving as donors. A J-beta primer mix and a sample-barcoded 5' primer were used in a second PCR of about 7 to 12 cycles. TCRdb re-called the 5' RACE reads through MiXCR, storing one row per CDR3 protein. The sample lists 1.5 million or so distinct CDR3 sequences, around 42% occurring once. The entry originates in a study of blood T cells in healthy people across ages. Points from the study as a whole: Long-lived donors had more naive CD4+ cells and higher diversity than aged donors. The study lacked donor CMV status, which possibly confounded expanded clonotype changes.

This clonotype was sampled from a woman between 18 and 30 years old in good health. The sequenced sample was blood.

The CDR3 spells CASSRDRDEKLFF. The CDR3 nucleotides read TGCGCCAGCAGCCGGGACAGGGATGAAAAACTGTTTTTT. The chain carries TRBV4-1 and TRBJ1-4, with 9 bases fitting TRBD1. The CDR3 is 13 amino acids. V trimming: 4 bases; J trimming: 6 bases; junction bases outside the gene matches: 0. Germline CDR1 and CDR2: MGHRA and YSYEKL.